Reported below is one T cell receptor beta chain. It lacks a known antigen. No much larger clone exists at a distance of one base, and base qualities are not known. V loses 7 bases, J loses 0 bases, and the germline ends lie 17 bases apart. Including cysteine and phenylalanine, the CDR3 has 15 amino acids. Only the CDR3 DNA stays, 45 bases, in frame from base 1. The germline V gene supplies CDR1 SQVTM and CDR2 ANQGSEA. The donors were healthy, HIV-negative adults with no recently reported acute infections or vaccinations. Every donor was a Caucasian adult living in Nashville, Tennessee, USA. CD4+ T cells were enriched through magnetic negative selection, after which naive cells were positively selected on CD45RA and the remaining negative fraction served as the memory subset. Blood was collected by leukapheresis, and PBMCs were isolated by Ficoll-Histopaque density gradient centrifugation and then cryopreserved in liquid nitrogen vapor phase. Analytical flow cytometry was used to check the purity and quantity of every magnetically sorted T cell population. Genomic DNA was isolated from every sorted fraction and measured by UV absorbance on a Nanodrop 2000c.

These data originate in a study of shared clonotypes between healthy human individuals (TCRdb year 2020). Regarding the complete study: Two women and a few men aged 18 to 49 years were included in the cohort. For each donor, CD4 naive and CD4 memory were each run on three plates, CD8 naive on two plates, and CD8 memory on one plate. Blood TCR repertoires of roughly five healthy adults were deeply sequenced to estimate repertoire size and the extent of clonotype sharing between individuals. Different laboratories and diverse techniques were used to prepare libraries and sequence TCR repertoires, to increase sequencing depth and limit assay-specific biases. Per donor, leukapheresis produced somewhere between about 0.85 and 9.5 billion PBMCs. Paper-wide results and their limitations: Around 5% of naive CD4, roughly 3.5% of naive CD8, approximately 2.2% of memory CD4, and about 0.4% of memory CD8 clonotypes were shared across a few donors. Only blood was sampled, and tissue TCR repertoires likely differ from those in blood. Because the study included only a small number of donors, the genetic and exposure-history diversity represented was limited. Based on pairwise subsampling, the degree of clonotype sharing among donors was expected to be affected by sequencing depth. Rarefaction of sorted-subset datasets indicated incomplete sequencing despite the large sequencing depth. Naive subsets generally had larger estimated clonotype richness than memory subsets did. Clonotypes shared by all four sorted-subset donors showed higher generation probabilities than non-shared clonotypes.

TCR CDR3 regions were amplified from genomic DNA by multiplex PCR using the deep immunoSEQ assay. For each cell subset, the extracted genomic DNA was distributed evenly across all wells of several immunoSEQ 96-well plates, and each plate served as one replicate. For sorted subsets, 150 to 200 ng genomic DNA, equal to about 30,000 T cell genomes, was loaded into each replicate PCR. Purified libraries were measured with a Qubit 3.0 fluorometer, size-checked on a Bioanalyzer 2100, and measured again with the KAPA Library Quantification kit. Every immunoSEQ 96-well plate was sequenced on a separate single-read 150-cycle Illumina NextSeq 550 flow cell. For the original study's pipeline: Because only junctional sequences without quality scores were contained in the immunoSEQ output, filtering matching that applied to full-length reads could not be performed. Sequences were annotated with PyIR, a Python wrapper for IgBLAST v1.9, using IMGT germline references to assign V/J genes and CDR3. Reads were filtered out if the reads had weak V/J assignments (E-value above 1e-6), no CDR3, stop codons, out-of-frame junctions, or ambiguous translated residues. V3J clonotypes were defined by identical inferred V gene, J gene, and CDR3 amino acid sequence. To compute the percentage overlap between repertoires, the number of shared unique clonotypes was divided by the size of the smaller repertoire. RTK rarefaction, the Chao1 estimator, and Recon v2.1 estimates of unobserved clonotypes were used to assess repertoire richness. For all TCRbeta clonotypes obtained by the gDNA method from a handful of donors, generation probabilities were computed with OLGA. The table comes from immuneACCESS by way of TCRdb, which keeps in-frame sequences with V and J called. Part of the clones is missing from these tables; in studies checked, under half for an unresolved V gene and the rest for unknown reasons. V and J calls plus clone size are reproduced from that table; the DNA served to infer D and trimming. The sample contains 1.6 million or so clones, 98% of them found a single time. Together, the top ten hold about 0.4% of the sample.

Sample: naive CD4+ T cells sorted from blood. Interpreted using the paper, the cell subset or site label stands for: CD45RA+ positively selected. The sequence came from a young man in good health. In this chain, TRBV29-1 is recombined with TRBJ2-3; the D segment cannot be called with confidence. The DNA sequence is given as TGCAGCGCCGGAACTCAGCCTGCTAGCACAGATACGCAGTATTTT. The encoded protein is CSAGTQPASTDTQYF.